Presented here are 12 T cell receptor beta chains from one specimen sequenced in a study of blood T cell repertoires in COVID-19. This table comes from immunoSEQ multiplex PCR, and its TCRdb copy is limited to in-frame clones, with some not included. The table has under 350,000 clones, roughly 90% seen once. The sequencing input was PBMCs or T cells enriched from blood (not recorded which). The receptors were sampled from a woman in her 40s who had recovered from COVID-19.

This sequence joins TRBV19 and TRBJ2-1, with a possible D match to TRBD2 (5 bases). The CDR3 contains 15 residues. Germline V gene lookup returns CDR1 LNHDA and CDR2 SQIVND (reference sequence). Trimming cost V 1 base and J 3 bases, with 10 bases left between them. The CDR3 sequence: CASSIGRADYNEQFF. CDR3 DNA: TGTGCCAGTAGTATAGGTCGAGCGGACTACAATGAGCAGTTCTTC.

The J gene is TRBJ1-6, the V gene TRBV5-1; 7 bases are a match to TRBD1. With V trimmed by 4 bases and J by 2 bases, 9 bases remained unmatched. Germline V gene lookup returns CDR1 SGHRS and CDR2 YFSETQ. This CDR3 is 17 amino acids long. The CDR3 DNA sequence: TGCGCCAGCAGCCCCTCCCCGGGGACAGCCTATAATTCACCCCTCCACTTT. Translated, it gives CASSPSPGTAYNSPLHF. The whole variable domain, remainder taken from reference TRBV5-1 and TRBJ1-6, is KAGVTQTPRYLIKTRGQQVTLSCSPISGHRSVSWYQQTPGQGLQFLFEYFSETQRNKGNFPGRFSGRQFSNSRSEMNVSTLELGDSALYLCASSPSPGTAYNSPLHFGNGTRLTVT.

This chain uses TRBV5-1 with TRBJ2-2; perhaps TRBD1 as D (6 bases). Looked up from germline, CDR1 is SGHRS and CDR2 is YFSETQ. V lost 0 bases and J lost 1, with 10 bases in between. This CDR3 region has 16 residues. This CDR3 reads CASSLVGRGNTGELFF. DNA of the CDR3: TGCGCCAGCAGCTTGGTAGGCAGGGGGAACACCGGGGAGCTGTTTTTT.

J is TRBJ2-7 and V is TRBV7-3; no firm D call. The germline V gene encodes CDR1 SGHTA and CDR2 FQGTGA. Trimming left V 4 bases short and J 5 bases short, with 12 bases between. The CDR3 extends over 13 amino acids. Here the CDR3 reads CASSSSGADEQYF. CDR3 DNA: TGTGCCAGCAGCTCTAGTGGTGCAGACGAGCAGTACTTC.

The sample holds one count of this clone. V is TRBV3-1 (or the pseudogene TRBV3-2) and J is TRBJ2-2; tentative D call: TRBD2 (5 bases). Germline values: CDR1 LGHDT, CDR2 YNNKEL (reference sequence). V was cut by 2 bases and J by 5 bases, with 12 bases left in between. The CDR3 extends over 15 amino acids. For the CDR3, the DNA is TGTGCCAGCAGCCAACGGGGTCTACGGACCGGGGAGCTGTTTTTT. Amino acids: CASSQRGLRTGELFF.

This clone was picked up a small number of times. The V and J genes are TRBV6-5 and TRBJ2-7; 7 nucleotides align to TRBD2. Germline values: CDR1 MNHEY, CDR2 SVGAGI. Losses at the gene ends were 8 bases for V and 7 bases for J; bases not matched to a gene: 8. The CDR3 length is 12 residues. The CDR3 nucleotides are TGTGCCAGCGGCTATCTGCGGGGGGAGCAGTACTTC. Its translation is CASGYLRGEQYF.

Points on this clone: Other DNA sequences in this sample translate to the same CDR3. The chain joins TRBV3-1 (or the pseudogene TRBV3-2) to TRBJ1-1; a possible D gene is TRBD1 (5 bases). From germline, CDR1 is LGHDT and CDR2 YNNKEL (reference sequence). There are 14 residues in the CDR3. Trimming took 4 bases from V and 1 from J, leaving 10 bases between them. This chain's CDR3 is CASSPRDRNTEAFF. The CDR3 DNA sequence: TGTGCCAGCAGCCCACGCGACAGGAACACTGAAGCTTTCTTT.

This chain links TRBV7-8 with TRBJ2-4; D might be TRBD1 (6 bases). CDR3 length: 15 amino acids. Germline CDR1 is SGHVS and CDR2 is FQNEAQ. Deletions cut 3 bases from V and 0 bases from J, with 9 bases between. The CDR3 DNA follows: TGTGCCAGCAGCTTCAGGGGTCAAGCCAAAAACATTCAGTACTTC. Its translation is CASSFRGQAKNIQYF.

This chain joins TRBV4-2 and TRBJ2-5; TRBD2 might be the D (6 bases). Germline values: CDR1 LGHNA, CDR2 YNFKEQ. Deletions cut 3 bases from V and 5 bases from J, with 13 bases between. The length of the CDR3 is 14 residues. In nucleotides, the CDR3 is TGTGCCAGCAGCCAGCCACTAGCTGAGGAGACCCAGTACTTC. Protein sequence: CASSQPLAEETQYF.

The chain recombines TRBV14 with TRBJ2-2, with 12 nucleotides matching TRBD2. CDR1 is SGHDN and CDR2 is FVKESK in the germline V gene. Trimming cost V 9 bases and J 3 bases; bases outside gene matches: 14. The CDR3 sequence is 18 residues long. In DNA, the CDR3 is TGTGCCAGGATAGAGTGGCTAGCGGGAGGGCCTTACACCGGGGAGCTGTTTTTT. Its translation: CARIEWLAGGPYTGELFF.

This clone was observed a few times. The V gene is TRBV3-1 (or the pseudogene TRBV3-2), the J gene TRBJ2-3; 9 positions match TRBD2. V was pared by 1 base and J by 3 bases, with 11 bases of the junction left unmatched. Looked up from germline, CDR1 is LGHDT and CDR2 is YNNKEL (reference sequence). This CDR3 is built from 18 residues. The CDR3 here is CASSQAFSGGGGTDTQYF. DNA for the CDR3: TGTGCCAGCAGCCAAGCCTTTAGCGGGGGCGGGGGGACAGATACGCAGTATTTT.

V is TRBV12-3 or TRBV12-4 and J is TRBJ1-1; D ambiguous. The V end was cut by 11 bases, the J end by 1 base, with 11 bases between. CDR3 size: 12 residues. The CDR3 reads CAGRVQNTEAFF. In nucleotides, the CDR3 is TGTGCCGGGCGGGTGCAGAACACTGAAGCTTTCTTT.